These 19 T cell receptor beta chains were sequenced from one sample in a study of T-cell reconstitution after alpha-beta-depleted transplantation in children. The TCRbeta library incorporated unique molecular identifiers. TCRdb independently ran MiXCR on the PCR reads; one entry per CDR3 protein. Of approximately 490,000 distinct CDR3 sequences listed, about 10% were seen once; the top ten hold just over 2%. Specimen: PBMCs, collected before TCRalphabeta/CD19-depleted stem cell transplant. These receptors came from a child between 2 and 9 years old with inherited bone marrow failure, due to receive a stem cell transplant.

This rearrangement joins TRBV20-1 to TRBJ1-1; TRBD1 is a possible D gene (6 bases). CDR3 size: 13 residues. V was clipped by 5 bases and J by 5 bases, with 15 bases between them. In germline, CDR1 is DFQATT, CDR2 SNEGSKA (reference sequence). The CDR3 here is CSALARGGTEAFF. In DNA form, the CDR3 reads TGCAGTGCTTTGGCGAGGGGGGGGACTGAAGCTTTCTTT.

This clonotype was seen repeatedly, ten times or more. This chain connects TRBV6-2 or TRBV6-3 to TRBJ2-3; 9 nucleotides align to TRBD2. V gave up 1 base and J gave up 2 bases; unmatched junction bases: 10. From germline, CDR1 is MNHEY and CDR2 SVGEGT. The length of the CDR3 is 18 residues. Here the CDR3 DNA reads TGTGCCAGCAGTTACTTTAGCGGGAGAGAGTACCTCACAGATACGCAGTATTTT. Protein product: CASSYFSGREYLTDTQYF.

In its sample, this clonotype was seen many times. The CDR3 DNA reads as TGTGCCAGCAGCCTCTGGACAGGGGGAAATCAGCCCCAGCATTTT. This gives the protein CASSLWTGGNQPQHF. The rearrangement links TRBV4-2 to TRBJ1-5; TRBD1 agrees at 10 bases. CDR3 length equals 15 residues. Losses at the gene ends were 4 bases for V and 4 bases for J; bases not matched to a gene: 4. In germline, CDR1 is LGHNA, CDR2 YNFKEQ.

This clonotype was counted at least ten times. This chain connects TRBV7-6 to TRBJ2-1, with TRBD1 identical over 9 bases. V lost 5 bases, J lost 5 bases, and 10 bases stayed unmatched. In germline, CDR1 is SGHVS, CDR2 FNYEAQ. The length of the CDR3 is 16 residues. The CDR3 region is CASSVSGQGIHNEQFF. For the CDR3, the DNA is TGTGCCAGCAGCGTATCCGGACAGGGGATCCACAATGAGCAGTTCTTC.

This clonotype has at least ten counts. The V call is TRBV10-1, the J call TRBJ1-1, with unresolved D. Germline lookup yields CDR1 WNHNN and CDR2 SYGVQD (reference sequence). V was pared by 2 bases and J by 4 bases, with 8 bases between. The CDR3 loop spans 13 amino acids. CDR3 DNA sequence: TGCGCCAGCAGTGAGGGCCCGGGCACTGAAGCTTTCTTT. It yields the protein CASSEGPGTEAFF.

A note on this clonotype: Since a much larger clone is just one base distant, this may be a read error. The chain combines TRBV7-9 with TRBJ2-7; 7 bases are a match to TRBD1. CDR1 and CDR2 (germline): SEHNR, FQNEAQ (reference sequence). This CDR3 is 15 amino acids long. Written as DNA, the CDR3 is TGTGCCAGCAGTTCTCCTGGGACAGACTTCTACGAGCAGTGCTTC. Amino acids: CASSSPGTDFYEQCF. The full variable domain, in which reference TRBV7-9 and TRBJ2-7 provide the parts outside the CDR3, is DTGVSQNPRHKITKRGQNVTFRCDPISEHNRLYWYRQTLGQGPEFLTYFQNEAQLEKSRLLSDRFSAERPKGSFSTLEIQRTEQGDSAMYLCASSSPGTDFYEQCFGPGTRLTVT.

This clonotype has ten or more counts. This sequence joins TRBV12-3 or TRBV12-4 and TRBJ2-3, with TRBD1 matching over 8 bases. This CDR3 contains 13 residues. Germline trimming cut 7 bases from V and 7 bases from J; bases unmatched to any gene: 7. The CDR3 DNA reads as TGTGCCAGCAACGGACAGGGCCGAAATACGCAGTATTTT. It translates to CASNGQGRNTQYF.

This clonotype was observed many times. The rearrangement joins TRBV3-1 to TRBJ2-2; D possibly corresponds to TRBD2 (6 bases). CDR1 is LGHDT and CDR2 is YNNKEL in the germline V gene (reference sequence). The V end was cut by 1 base, the J end by 0 bases, with 6 bases between. This CDR3 comprises 15 residues. DNA of the CDR3: TGTGCCAGCAGCCAAGGACTAGCGAACACCGGGGAGCTGTTTTTT. Protein: CASSQGLANTGELFF. Full variable domain (missing parts from reference TRBV3-1 and TRBJ2-2): DTAVSQTPKYLVTQMGNDKSIKCEQNLGHDTMYWYKQDSKKFLKIMFSYNNKELIINETVPNRFSPKSPDKAHLNLHINSLELGDSAVYFCASSQGLANTGELFFGEGSRLTVL.

This clonotype came up once. A read error may explain this, as a much larger clone is one base away. The gene calls are TRBV20-1 and TRBJ2-1; 10 nucleotides match TRBD2. This CDR3 spans 14 amino acids. Per germline, CDR1 DFQATT and CDR2 SNEGSKA (reference sequence). CDR3 DNA: TGCTGTGCTAGAGACAGGACTAGCGGTCCGGAGCAGTTCTTC. This codes for CCARDRTSGPEQFF.

CDR3 sequence reads: CSATQRLYEQYF. For the CDR3, the DNA is TGCAGTGCTACTCAGAGGCTATACGAGCAGTACTTC. The chain couples TRBV20-1 to TRBJ2-7; D ambiguous. Per germline, CDR1 DFQATT and CDR2 SNEGSKA (reference sequence). Trimming left V 4 bases short and J 4 bases short, with 11 bases between. The CDR3 contains 12 residues.

This clonotype was counted many times. The gene calls are TRBV11-2 and TRBJ2-7, with D hard to call. Trimming shortened V by 0 bases and J by 2 bases, and 8 bases separated the two germline ends. Germline V CDR1 and CDR2: SGHAT, FQNNGV. This CDR3 comprises 14 residues. The CDR3 loop is CASSLDDDPYEQYF. As DNA, the CDR3 is TGTGCCAGCAGCTTAGATGACGACCCCTACGAGCAGTACTTC.

Turning to this clonotype: The junction does not match germline at one end; this may be a read error. The chain combines TRBV28 with TRBJ2-4, with D perhaps matching TRBD2 (6 bases). The CDR3 is made up of 19 amino acids. The germline V gene has CDR1 MDHEN and CDR2 SYDVKM. The CDR3 spells CAGSLGYWEDAIAKNIQYF. The CDR3 DNA reads as TGTGCCGGCAGTTTAGGATATTGGGAGGATGCTATAGCCAAAAACATTCAGTACTTC.

This clonotype was recorded at least ten times. The chain joins TRBV7-2 to TRBJ2-7; 8 positions agree with TRBD1. The CDR3 contains 15 residues. After removal of 5 bases from V and 0 bases from J, the junction contained 6 bases not matched to a gene. Germline V gives CDR1 SGHTA, CDR2 FQGNSA. This CDR3 is CASSPRDRSSYEQYF. Here the CDR3 DNA reads TGTGCCAGCAGCCCCCGGGACAGGTCCTCCTACGAGCAGTACTTC.

This clonotype was found many times. The chain couples TRBV28 to TRBJ2-7, with D tentatively TRBD1 (6 bases). Germline CDR1 is MDHEN and CDR2 is SYDVKM. V was pared by 6 bases and J by 0 bases, with 15 bases between. CDR3 size: 15 residues. DNA of the CDR3: TGTGCCAGCAGGCCGCAGGGGTCTCCCTCCTACGAGCAGTACTTC. It specifies CASRPQGSPSYEQYF.

This clonotype has at least ten counts. The chain carries TRBV2 and TRBJ2-7; no reliable D call. The V end lost 6 bases, the J end lost 2 bases, and 20 bases lay between the germline ends. Per the germline V gene, CDR1 is SNHLY and CDR2 is FYNNEI. This CDR3 is built from 16 residues. The CDR3 sequence: CASSVSGGLAPYEQYF. DNA of the CDR3: TGTGCCAGCAGCGTATCAGGCGGATTAGCCCCCTACGAGCAGTACTTC.

This clonotype was recorded at least ten times. The chain uses TRBV7-2 and TRBJ2-1, with 10 bases lining up with TRBD2. CDR1 is SGHTA, CDR2 FQGNSA, per germline. V lost 3 bases, J lost 4 bases, and 6 bases stayed unmatched. CDR3 length: 16 residues. CDR3: CASSLWTSGEYNEQFF. The DNA for the CDR3 is TGTGCCAGCAGCTTGTGGACTAGCGGAGAATACAATGAGCAGTTCTTC.

This clonotype was seen many times. The chain has TRBV12-3 or TRBV12-4 and TRBJ2-2, with D unresolved. V was cut by 5 bases and J by 2 bases, with 12 bases left in between. This CDR3 comprises 15 residues. CDR3 sequence (DNA): TGTGCCAGCAGTGGTGATAAGTTTAACACCGGGGAGCTGTTTTTT. Translated, it gives CASSGDKFNTGELFF.

This clonotype was detected many times. This chain uses TRBV7-9 with TRBJ2-7; D remains ambiguous. CDR1 is SEHNR and CDR2 is FQNEAQ in the germline V gene (reference sequence). Trimming stripped 2 bases from V and 0 bases from J, with 8 bases between. This CDR3 comprises 14 residues. The CDR3 DNA is TGTGCCAGCAGCTTATTAAAGAGCTCCTACGAGCAGTACTTC. It codes for CASSLLKSSYEQYF.

This clonotype was detected ten times or more. The V call is TRBV3-1, the J call TRBJ2-7; the match to TRBD2 covers 7 bases. This CDR3 comprises 15 residues. In germline, CDR1 is LGHDT, CDR2 YNNKEL (reference sequence). V lost 3 bases and J lost 7; bases outside the gene matches: 12. CDR3 DNA: TGTGCCAGCAGCCATGGAGGACTAGACCCGGGGGAGCAGTACTTC. Its protein product is CASSHGGLDPGEQYF.